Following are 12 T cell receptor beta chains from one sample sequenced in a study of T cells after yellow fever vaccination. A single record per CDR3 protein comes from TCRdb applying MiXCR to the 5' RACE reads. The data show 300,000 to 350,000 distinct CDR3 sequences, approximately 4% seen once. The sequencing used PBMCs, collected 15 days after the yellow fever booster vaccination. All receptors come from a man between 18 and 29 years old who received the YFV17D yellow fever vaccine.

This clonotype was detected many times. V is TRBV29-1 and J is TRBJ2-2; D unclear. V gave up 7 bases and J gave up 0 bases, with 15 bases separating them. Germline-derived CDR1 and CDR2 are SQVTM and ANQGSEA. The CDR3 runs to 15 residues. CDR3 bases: TGCAGCGCCTCTGATCCAGGCTCGAACACCGGGGAGCTGTTTTTT. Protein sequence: CSASDPGSNTGELFF.

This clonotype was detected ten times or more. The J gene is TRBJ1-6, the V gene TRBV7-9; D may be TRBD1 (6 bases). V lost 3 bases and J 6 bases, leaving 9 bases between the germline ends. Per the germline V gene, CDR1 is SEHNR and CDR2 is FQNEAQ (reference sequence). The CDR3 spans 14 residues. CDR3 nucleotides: TGTGCCAGCAGCTTCCGGACAGCTAATTCACCCCTCCACTTT. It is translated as CASSFRTANSPLHF.

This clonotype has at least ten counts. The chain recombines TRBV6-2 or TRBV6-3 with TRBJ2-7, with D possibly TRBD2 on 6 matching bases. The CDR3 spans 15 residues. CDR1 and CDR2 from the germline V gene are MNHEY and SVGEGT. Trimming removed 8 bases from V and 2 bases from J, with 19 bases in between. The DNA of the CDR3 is TGTGCCAGCCGCCGACAACCGGGAGTCACCTACGAGCAGTACGTC. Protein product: CASRRQPGVTYEQYV.

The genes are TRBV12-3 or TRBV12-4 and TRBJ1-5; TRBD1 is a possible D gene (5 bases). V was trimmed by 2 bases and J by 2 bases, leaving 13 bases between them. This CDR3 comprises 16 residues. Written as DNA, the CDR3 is TGTGCCAGCAGTTTAAGACAGAATCGTGGCAATCAGCCCCAGCATTTT. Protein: CASSLRQNRGNQPQHF.

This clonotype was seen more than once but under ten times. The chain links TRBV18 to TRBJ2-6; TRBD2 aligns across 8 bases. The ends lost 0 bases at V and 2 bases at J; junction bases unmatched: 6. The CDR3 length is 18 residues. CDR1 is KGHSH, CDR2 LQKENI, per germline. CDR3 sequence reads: CASSPPSGGSTGANVLTF. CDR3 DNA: TGTGCCAGCTCACCACCCAGCGGGGGTAGTACTGGGGCCAACGTCCTGACTTTC.

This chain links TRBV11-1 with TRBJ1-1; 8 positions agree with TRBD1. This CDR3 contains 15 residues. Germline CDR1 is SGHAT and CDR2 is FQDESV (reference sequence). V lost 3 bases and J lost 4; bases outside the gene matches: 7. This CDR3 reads CASSFQGAVSTEAFF. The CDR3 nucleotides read TGTGCCAGCAGCTTCCAGGGGGCTGTCAGCACTGAAGCTTTCTTT.

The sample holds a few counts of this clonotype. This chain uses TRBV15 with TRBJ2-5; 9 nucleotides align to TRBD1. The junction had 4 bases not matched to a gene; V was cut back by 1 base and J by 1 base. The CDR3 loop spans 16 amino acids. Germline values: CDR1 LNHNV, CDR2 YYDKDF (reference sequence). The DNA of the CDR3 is TGTGCCACCAGCAGAGCCGGACAGGGGCTCCAAGAGACCCAGTACTTC. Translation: CATSRAGQGLQETQYF.

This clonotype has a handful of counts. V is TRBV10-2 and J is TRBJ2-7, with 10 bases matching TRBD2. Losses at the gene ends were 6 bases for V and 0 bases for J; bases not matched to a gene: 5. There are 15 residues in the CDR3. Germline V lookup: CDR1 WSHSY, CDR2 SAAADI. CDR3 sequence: CASRLTSGDSYEQYF. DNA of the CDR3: TGCGCCAGCAGATTAACTAGCGGGGACTCCTACGAGCAGTACTTC.

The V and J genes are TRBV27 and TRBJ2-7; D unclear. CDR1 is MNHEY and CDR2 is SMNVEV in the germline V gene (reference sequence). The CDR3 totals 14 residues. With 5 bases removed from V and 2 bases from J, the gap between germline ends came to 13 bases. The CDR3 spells CASSPRPEPYEQYF. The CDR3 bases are TGTGCCAGCAGTCCCCGTCCCGAACCCTACGAGCAGTACTTC.

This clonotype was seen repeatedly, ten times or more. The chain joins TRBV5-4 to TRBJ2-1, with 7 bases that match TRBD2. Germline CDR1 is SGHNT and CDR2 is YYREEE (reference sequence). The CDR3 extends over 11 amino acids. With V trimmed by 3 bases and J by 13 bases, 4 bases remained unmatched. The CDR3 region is CASSSSGVQFF. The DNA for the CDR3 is TGTGCCAGCAGCTCAAGCGGGGTACAGTTCTTC. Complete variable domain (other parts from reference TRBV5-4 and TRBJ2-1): ETGVTQSPTHLIKTRGQQVTLRCSSQSGHNTVSWYQQALGQGPQFIFQYYREEENGRGNFPPRFSGLQFPNYSSELNVNALELDDSALYLCASSSSGVQFFGPGTRLTVL.

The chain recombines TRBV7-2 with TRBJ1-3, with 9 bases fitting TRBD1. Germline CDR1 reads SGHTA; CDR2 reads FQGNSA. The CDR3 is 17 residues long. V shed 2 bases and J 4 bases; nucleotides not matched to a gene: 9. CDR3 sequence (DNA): TGTGCCAGCAGCTTAAGTTCGGGGACAGGGTCGGGAAACACCATATATTTT. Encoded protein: CASSLSSGTGSGNTIYF.

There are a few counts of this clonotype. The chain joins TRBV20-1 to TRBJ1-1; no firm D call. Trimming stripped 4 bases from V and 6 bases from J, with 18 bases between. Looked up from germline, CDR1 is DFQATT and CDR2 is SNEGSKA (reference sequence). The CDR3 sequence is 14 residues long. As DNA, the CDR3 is TGCAGTGCTAAAGACATGAAGGGAACAGCTGAAGCTTTCTTT. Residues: CSAKDMKGTAEAFF.